These T cell receptor beta chains were read from a single sample in a study of OX40 agonist ivuxolimab in advanced cancers. Method: immunoSEQ multiplex PCR; TCRdb's copy keeps in-frame clones and lacks some. Of about 55,000 clones listed, about four fifths were seen once; the top ten hold approximately 1.3%. The source material was CD4+ or CD8+ T cells sorted from blood, sampled in a trial of the OX40 agonist ivuxolimab. These receptors all come from an adult with an advanced solid tumor such as melanoma, head and neck, liver or kidney cancer. Both conserved end residues are part of each CDR3. A D gene is named only where the DNA matches it firmly. Clone size is given for some rows only: seen once, a few or many times, or a class if the clone is expanded.

abundance,j_gene,d_gene,v_gene,CDR3aa,CDR3nt
.,TRBJ2-7,TRBD2,TRBV27,CASRWAGGSYEQYF,TGTGCCAGCAGGTGGGCGGGAGGGTCCTACGAGCAGTACTTC
.,TRBJ2-7,.,TRBV27,CASSVNSLLGAYEQYF,TGTGCCAGCAGTGTAAACAGTCTTCTAGGGGCCTACGAGCAGTACTTC
.,TRBJ2-5,TRBD1,TRBV30,CAWREFDRGNQETQYF,TGTGCCTGGAGAGAATTTGACAGGGGGAACCAAGAGACCCAGTACTTC
.,TRBJ2-7,.,TRBV11-2,CASSLAVSGRGIPYEQYF,TGTGCCAGCAGCTTAGCGGTCTCTGGGAGGGGGATTCCCTACGAGCAGTACTTC
medium-sized,TRBJ2-3,.,TRBV14,CASSQDRTFLGYDTQYF,TGTGCCAGCAGCCAAGATCGGACTTTTCTCGGGTACGATACGCAGTATTTT
.,TRBJ1-3,.,TRBV5-1,CASSLGGASSGNTIYF,TGCGCCAGCAGCTTGGGAGGGGCTTCCTCTGGAAACACCATATATTTT
.,TRBJ1-3,.,TRBV28,CASIGGPGNTIYF,TGTGCCAGCATCGGAGGGCCTGGAAACACCATATATTTT
once,TRBJ2-2,TRBD2,TRBV11-2,CASKGLAGGTGELFF,TGTGCCAGCAAGGGACTAGCGGGGGGCACCGGGGAGCTGTTTTTT
.,TRBJ1-2,.,TRBV29-1,CSVEGLGATGYTF,TGCAGCGTTGAAGGTCTGGGGGCTACTGGCTACACCTTC
once,TRBJ2-3,TRBD1,TRBV19,CASSDRGFVTDTQYF,TGTGCCAGTAGTGACAGGGGGTTCGTCACAGATACGCAGTATTTT
once,TRBJ1-2,.,TRBV6-5,CASSSPLRGGDYGYTF,TGTGCCAGCAGTTCCCCCCTACGGGGGGGCGACTATGGCTACACCTTC
.,TRBJ2-6,.,TRBV5-6,CASSDLWTRENGANVLTF,TGTGCCAGCAGCGACCTTTGGACCAGGGAGAATGGGGCCAACGTCCTGACTTTC
.,TRBJ1-2,.,TRBV10-3,CAISTSRGTVGGYTF,TGTGCCATCAGTACCTCAAGGGGCACAGTGGGAGGCTACACCTTC
once,TRBJ2-7,.,TRBV6-6,CASSYSRGNYEQYF,TGTGCCAGCAGTTACTCGCGAGGGAACTACGAGCAGTACTTC
.,TRBJ2-2,TRBD2,TRBV28,CASRPTGLAGVANTGELFF,TGTGCCAGCAGACCTACAGGACTAGCGGGAGTTGCGAACACCGGGGAGCTGTTTTTT
.,TRBJ1-5,.,TRBV6-6,CASSYQGSNQPQHF,TGTGCCAGCAGTTACCAGGGTAGCAATCAGCCCCAGCATTTT
.,TRBJ1-1,.,TRBV4-1,CASSQDFRVTEAFF,TGCGCCAGCAGCCAGGATTTTAGGGTAACTGAAGCTTTCTTT
.,TRBJ2-3,.,TRBV27,CASSYSQDTPSTDTQYF,TGTGCCAGCAGTTATTCTCAGGACACTCCTAGCACAGATACGCAGTATTTT
.,TRBJ1-6,.,TRBV6-1,CASWALTGNSPLHF,TGTGCCAGCTGGGCCCTCACTGGGAATTCACCCCTCCACTTT
.,TRBJ1-1,.,TRBV5-4,CVSSLGGSGEAFF,TGTGTCAGCAGCTTGGGGGGCAGCGGTGAAGCTTTCTTT
.,TRBJ1-1,.,TRBV27,CASSFPPGGRGFTEAFF,TGTGCCAGCAGTTTTCCCCCGGGCGGGAGGGGTTTCACTGAAGCTTTCTTT
.,TRBJ2-1,TRBD2,TRBV11-2,CASSLGSGSGYEQFF,TGTGCCAGCAGCTTAGGGAGCGGGAGTGGCTATGAGCAGTTCTTC
once,TRBJ2-1,TRBD2,TRBV18,CASSRTSGGDNELFF,TGTGCCAGCTCACGGACTAGCGGCGGGGACAATGAGCTGTTCTTC
.,TRBJ2-3,.,TRBV10-3,CAISENGNEADTQYF,TGTGCCATCAGTGAGAACGGGAACGAGGCAGATACGCAGTATTTT
.,TRBJ1-6,.,TRBV27,CASSPSTGGWNSPLHF,TGTGCCAGCAGTCCCTCGACAGGAGGGTGGAATTCACCCCTCCACTTT
.,TRBJ2-5,TRBD1,TRBV11-2,CASSLTGPQETQYF,TGTGCCAGCAGCTTGACAGGGCCCCAAGAGACCCAGTACTTC
.,TRBJ1-1,.,TRBV27,CASSLEARGYTEAFF,TGTGCCAGCAGTTTGGAGGCAAGGGGGTACACTGAAGCTTTCTTT
once,TRBJ2-7,.,TRBV12-5,CASGPPRDVKGVDPYEQYF,TGTGCTAGTGGTCCCCCCAGGGACGTGAAAGGGGTGGACCCCTACGAGCAGTACTTC
.,TRBJ1-5,.,TRBV6-6,CASSPLGDQPQHF,TGTGCCAGCAGTCCCCTAGGAGATCAGCCCCAGCATTTT
.,TRBJ1-5,.,TRBV6-1,CASSEVRVGQPQHF,TGTGCCAGCAGTGAAGTCAGGGTAGGCCAGCCCCAGCATTTT
.,TRBJ1-4,.,TRBV5-1,CASSLAGGNTNEKLFF,TGCGCCAGCAGCTTGGCCGGAGGGAATACTAATGAAAAACTGTTTTTT
.,TRBJ1-4,.,TRBV28,CASNEGGVGEKLFF,TGTGCCAGCAATGAAGGAGGGGTGGGTGAAAAACTGTTTTTT
.,TRBJ2-1,TRBD2,TRBV5-1,CASSPGLAAYNEQFF,TGCGCCAGCAGCCCGGGACTAGCGGCCTACAATGAGCAGTTCTTC